This T cell receptor beta chain was observed in a study of blood T cell repertoires in COVID-19. Background on the study: Sites across the United States, Italy and Spain contributed samples from acute and convalescent COVID-19. T cells, B-cell-depleted T cells, or PBMCs provided the cDNA or gDNA that served as material.

The authors' processing: Scientists estimated how many nucleated cells there were by amplifying reference gene primers. Some clones are missing from TCRdb's copy, which holds only in-frame ones; the method was immunoSEQ multiplex PCR. V and J calls plus clone size are reproduced from that table; the DNA served to infer D and trimming. This sample yields some 250,000 clones, of which 70% to 90% are seen a single time; 0.95% to 1% belongs to the top ten. The V gene lost 0 bases and the J gene lost 5 bases, with 10 bases spanning the gap. Germline V lookup: CDR1 GTSNPN, CDR2 SVGIG (reference sequence). The CDR3 is made up of 13 amino acids. About this clone: The sample contains more than one DNA sequence encoding this CDR3.

The specimen sequenced was peripheral blood. V usage is TRBV30 and J usage is TRBJ2-5; D gene ambiguous. This TCR was sampled from a woman aged 40 to 50 who had recovered from COVID-19. The CDR3, as DNA: TGTGCCTGGAGTGTTGGCCTCGGGGAGACCCAGTACTTC. Translated, it gives CAWSVGLGETQYF. The complete variable domain, with remaining parts taken from reference TRBV30 and TRBJ2-5, reads SQTIHQWPATLVQPVGSPLSLECTVEGTSNPNLYWYRQAAGRGLQLLFYSVGIGQISSEVPQNLSASRPQDRQFILSSKKLLLSDSGFYLCAWSVGLGETQYFGPGTRLLVL.